This TCR beta chain was profiled in a study of CD8+ T cells in alopecia areata. Study as a whole: Dosing with tofacitinib proceeded for 6 to 18 months, followed by 6 months off drug. Study results and limitations: In lesional scalp, particularly from alopecia totalis/universalis, clonality was higher than in normal scalp. Normal-skin resident alphabeta T cells also appear among scalp sample sequences.

The investigators collected lesional scalp punch biopsies and peripheral blood from alopecia areata patients. RNA, once extracted, was reverse transcribed into cDNA for use as the sequencing template. Profiled with immunoSEQ multiplex PCR; TCRdb holds only in-frame clones, not every one. The sample holds some 240,000 clones, around 62% seen once. Germline V lookup: CDR1 SGHNT, CDR2 YENEEA. This CDR3 region has 14 residues. About this clone itself: The antigen remains undetermined. At one end the junction does not follow the germline gene, possibly because of a read error.

The sequencing used CD4+ T cells sorted from blood, collected at week 0. This receptor was obtained from a human donor with alopecia areata. The V gene is TRBV11-3, the J gene TRBJ1-2; a possible D gene is TRBD1 (5 bases). The CDR3 nucleotides read TGTGCCAGCAGCCGTCGGGACTCAACGGATGGCTGCACCTTC. Protein sequence: CASSRRDSTDGCTF.